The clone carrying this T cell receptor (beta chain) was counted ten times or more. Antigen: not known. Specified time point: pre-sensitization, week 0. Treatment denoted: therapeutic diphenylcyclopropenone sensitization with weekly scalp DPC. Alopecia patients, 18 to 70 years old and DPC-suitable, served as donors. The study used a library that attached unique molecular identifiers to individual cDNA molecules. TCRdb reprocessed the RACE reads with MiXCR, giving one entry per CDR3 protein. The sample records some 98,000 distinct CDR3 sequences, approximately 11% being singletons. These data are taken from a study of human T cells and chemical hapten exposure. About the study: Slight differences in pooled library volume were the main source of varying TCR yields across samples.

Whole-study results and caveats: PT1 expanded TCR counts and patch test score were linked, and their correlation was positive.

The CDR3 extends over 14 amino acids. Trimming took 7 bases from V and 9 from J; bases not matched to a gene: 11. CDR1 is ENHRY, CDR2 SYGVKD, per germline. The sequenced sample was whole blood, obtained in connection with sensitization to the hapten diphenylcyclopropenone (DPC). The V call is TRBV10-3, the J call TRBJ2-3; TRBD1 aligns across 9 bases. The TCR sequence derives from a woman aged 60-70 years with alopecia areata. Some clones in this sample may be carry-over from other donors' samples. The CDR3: CAINSGTGSLTQYF. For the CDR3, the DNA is TGTGCCATCAATTCCGGGACAGGGAGTCTGACGCAGTATTTT.